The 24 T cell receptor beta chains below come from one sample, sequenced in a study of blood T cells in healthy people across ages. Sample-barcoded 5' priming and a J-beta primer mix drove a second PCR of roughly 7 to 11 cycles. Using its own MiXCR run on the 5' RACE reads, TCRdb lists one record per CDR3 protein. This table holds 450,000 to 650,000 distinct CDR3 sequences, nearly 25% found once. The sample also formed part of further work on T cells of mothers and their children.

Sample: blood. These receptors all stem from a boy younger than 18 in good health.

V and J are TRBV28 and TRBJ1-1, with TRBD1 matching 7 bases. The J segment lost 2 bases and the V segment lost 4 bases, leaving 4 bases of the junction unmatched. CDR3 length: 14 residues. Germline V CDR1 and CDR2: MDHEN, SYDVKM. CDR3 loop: CASSSPGGNTEAFF. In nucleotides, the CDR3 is TGTGCCAGCAGTTCCCCAGGGGGTAACACTGAAGCTTTCTTT.

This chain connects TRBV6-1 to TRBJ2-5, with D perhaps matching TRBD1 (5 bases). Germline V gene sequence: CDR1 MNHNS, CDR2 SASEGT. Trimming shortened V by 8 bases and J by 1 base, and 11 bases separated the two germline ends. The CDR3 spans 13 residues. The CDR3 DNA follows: TGTGCCAGCGGTATAGGGGCCCAAGAGACCCAGTACTTC. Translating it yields CASGIGAQETQYF.

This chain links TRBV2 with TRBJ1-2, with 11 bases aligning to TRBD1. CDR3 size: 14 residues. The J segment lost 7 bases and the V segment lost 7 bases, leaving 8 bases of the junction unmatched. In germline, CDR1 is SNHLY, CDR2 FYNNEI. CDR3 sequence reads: CASMGGTGGLGYTF. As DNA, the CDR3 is TGTGCCAGCATGGGCGGGACAGGGGGACTTGGCTACACCTTC.

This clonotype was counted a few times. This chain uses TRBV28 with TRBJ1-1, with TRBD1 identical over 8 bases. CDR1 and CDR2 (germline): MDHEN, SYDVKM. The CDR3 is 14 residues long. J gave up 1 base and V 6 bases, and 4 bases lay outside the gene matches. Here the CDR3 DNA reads TGTGCCAGCAGCCGACAGGGGAGGAACACTGAAGCTTTCTTT. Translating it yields CASSRQGRNTEAFF.

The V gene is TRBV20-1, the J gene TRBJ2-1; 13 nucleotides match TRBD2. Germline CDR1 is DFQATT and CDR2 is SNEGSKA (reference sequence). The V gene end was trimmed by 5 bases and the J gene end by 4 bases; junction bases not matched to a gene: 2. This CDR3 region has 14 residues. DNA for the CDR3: TGCAGTGCTGAGGGACTAGCGGGGTACAATGAGCAGTTCTTC. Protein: CSAEGLAGYNEQFF.

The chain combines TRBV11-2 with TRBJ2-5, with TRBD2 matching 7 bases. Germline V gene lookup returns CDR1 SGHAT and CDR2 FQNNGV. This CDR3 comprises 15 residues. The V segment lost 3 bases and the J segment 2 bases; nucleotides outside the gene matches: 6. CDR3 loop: CASSFSTGGQETQYF. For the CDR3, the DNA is TGTGCCAGCAGCTTTTCAACGGGGGGACAAGAGACCCAGTACTTC.

The CDR3 sequence is CASSNSGPSTDTQYF. The CDR3 region has the DNA TGTGCCAGCAGCAACAGCGGTCCCAGCACAGATACGCAGTATTTT. The chain links TRBV7-2 to TRBJ2-3; tentative D call: TRBD2 (5 bases). The CDR3 totals 15 residues. The V end lost 5 bases, the J end lost 0 bases, and 12 bases lay between the germline ends. CDR1 is SGHTA and CDR2 is FQGNSA in the germline V gene.

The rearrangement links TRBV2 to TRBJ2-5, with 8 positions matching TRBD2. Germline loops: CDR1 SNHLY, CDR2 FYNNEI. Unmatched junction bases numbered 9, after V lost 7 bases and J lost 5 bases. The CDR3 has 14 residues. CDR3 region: CASINPAGGETQYF. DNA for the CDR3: TGTGCCAGCATCAACCCCGCGGGGGGCGAGACCCAGTACTTC. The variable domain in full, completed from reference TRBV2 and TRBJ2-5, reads EPEVTQTPSHQVTQMGQEVILRCVPISNHLYFYWYRQILGQKVEFLVSFYNNEISEKSEIFDDQFSVERPDGSNFTLKIRSTKLEDSAMYFCASINPAGGETQYFGPGTRLLVL.

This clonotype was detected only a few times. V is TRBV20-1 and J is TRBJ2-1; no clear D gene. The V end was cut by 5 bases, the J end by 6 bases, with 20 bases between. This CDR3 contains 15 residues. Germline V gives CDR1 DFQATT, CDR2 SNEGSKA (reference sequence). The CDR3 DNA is TGCAGTGCTCCCTCCTCCGATAGTTGGGGCAATGAGCAGTTCTTC. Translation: CSAPSSDSWGNEQFF.

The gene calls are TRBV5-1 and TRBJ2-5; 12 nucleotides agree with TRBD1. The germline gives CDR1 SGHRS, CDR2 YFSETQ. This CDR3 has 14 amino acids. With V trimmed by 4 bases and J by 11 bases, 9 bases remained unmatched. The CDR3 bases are TGCGCCAGCAGCGGGGGACAGGGGGCTGGAGAGCAGTACTTC. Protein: CASSGGQGAGEQYF.

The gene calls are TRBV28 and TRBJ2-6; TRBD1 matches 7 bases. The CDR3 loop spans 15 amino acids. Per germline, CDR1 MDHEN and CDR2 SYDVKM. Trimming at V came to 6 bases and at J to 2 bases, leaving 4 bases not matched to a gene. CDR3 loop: CASRVTGAGANVLTF. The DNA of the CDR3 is TGTGCCAGCAGGGTCACAGGGGCTGGGGCCAACGTCCTGACTTTC.

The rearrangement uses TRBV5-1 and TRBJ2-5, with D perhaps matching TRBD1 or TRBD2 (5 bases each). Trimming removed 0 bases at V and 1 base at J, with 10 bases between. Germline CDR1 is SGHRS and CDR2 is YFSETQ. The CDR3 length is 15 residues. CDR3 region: CASSLVVGTQETQYF. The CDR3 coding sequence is TGCGCCAGCAGCTTGGTTGTCGGGACCCAAGAGACCCAGTACTTC.

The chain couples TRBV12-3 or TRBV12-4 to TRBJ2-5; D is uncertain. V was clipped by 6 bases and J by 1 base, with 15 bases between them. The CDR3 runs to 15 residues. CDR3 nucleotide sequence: TGTGCCAGCAGCCCCAGTACACAGTTCCAAGAGACCCAGTACTTC. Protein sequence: CASSPSTQFQETQYF.

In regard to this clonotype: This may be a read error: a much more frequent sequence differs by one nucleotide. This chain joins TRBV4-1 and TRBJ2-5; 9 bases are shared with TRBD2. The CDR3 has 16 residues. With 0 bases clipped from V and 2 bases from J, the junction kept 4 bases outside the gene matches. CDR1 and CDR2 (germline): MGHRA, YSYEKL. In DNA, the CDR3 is TGCGCCAGCAGCCAAGAACGGCGGGAGGGTCAAGAGACCCAGTACTTC. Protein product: CASSQERREGQETQYF.

The CDR3 nucleotides are TGTGCCAGCAGCCCGGGACTAGCGGGTTCCCGGGAGCTGTTTTTT. This translates into CASSPGLAGSRELFF. This sequence joins TRBV6-4 and TRBJ2-2, with 12 bases lining up with TRBD2. Looked up from germline, CDR1 is MRHNA and CDR2 is SNTAGT. The CDR3 has 15 residues. The trim removed 6 bases at V and 9 bases at J, leaving 8 bases unmatched.

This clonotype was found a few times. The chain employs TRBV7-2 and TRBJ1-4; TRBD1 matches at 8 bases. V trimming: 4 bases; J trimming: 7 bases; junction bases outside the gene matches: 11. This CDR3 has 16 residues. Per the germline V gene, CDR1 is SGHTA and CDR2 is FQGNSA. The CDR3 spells CASSSRAGTGPEKLFF. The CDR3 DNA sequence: TGTGCCAGCAGCTCACGCGCCGGGACAGGACCTGAAAAACTGTTTTTT.

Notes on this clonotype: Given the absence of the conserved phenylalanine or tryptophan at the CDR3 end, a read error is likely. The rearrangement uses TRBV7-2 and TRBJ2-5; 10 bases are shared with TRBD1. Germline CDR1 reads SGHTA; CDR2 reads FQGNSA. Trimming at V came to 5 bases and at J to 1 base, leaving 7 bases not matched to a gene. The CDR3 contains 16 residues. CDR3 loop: CASSPGDRGSQETQYL. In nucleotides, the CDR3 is TGTGCCAGCAGCCCAGGGGACAGGGGCTCCCAAGAGACCCAGTACCTC.

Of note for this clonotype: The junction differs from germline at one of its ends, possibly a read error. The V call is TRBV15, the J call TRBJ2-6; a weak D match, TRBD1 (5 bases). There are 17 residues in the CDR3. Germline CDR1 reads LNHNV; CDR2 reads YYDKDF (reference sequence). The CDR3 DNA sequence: TGTGCCACCAGCTCCGCATCAGAATTGTCTGGGGCCAACGTCCTGGCTTTC. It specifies CATSSASELSGANVLAF.

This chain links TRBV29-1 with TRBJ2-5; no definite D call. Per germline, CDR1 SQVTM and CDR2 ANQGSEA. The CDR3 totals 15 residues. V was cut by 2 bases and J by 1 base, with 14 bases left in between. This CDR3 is CSVESTLIFQETQYF. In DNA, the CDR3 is TGCAGCGTTGAATCCACCCTGATTTTCCAAGAGACCCAGTACTTC.

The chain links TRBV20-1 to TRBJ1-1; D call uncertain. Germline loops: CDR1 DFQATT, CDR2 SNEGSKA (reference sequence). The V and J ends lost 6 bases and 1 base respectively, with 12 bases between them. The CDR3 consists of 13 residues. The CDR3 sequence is CSAGSGANTEAFF. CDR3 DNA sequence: TGCAGTGCAGGGTCAGGAGCGAACACTGAAGCTTTCTTT.

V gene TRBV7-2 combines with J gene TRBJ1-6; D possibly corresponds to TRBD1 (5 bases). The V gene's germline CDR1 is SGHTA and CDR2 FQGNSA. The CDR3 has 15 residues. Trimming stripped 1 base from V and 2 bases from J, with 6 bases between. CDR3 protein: CASSLEGTYNSPLHF. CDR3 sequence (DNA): TGTGCCAGCAGCTTAGAGGGGACCTATAATTCACCCCTCCACTTT.

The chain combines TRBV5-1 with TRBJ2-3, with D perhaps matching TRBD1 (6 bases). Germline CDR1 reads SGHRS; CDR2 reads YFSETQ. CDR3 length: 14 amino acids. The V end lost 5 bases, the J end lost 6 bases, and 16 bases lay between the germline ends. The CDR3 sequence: CASRIATGIDTQYF. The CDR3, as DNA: TGCGCCAGCAGGATAGCCACAGGGATTGATACGCAGTATTTT.

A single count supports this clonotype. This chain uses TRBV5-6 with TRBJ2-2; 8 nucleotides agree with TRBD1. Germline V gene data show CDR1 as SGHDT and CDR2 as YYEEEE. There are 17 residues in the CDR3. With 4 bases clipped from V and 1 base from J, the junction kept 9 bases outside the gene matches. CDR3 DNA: TGTGCCAGCAGCCGGACAGGGTATGAGAGGAACACCGGGGAGCTGTTTTTT. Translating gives CASSRTGYERNTGELFF.

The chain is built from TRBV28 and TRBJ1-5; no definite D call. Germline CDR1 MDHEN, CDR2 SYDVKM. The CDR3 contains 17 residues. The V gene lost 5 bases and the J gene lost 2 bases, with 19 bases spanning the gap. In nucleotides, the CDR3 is TGTGCCAGCAGTCCCCGGCATTATGGCGGCGGCAATCAGCCCCAGCATTTT. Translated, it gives CASSPRHYGGGNQPQHF.